Sequencing of this T cell receptor beta chain was carried out in a study of a mutant IDH1 vaccine in newly diagnosed glioma (dated by TCRdb to the early 2020s). Regarding the study in general: Patients received eight vaccinations in weeks 1, 3, 5, 7, 11, 15, 19 and 23, corresponding to visits V03 through V10. Vaccination was initiated 4-6 weeks after radiotherapy alone, or concurrently with temozolomide cycles in the chemotherapy-containing groups. Of the roughly 30 treated patients, about 62% were male and around 40% were female, and a mean age of around 40 years was recorded. Longitudinal TCRB deep sequencing was performed for about two dozen treated patients wherever samples were available for exploratory analyses. Peripheral blood was collected at six visits: V03 (baseline), V05, V07, V10, V12 and V13. Prior to enrollment, standard therapy consisting of radiotherapy alone, temozolomide alone, or radiochemotherapy with temozolomide had been administered to patients, with the combination being received by most patients. Paper-wide results and their limitations: It was noted by the authors that analyses of patient blood samples could not be reproduced owing to sample limitations. Selection of PBMC samples for TCRB deep sequencing was based on availability. Pseudoprogression appeared unrelated to alterations in the top peripheral T cell clonotypes detected by TCRB sequencing. Vaccine-induced immune responses across multiple MHC alleles were detected in around 92% of patients.

Read against the paper, the sample's time point label means: week 23, last vaccination. Each vaccine dose, consisting of 300 ug of a 20-mer mutant IDH1 peptide in Montanide, was administered subcutaneously with topical imiquimod. All donors had newly diagnosed IDH1-mutant astrocytomas of WHO grade 3 or 4 that showed loss of nuclear ATRX. The samples were drawn from NOA16, a multicentre, single-arm, open-label phase I trial in Germany that tested a mutant IDH1 peptide vaccine in humans for the first time. Genomic DNA for TCRB sequencing was extracted from EDTA blood using the DNeasy Blood and Tissue Kit. Libraries were made using the immunoSEQ multiplex PCR assay. Following the manufacturer's protocol, the hsTCRB Kit was used to amplify rearranged TCR beta chain sequences. An Illumina MiSeq was used to sequence the TCRB libraries. The study's processing was this. The kit vendor's proprietary platform handled demultiplexing, trimming and gene mapping. The table comes from immuneACCESS by way of TCRdb, which keeps in-frame sequences with V and J called. Part of the clones is missing from these tables; in studies checked, under half for an unresolved V gene and the rest for unknown reasons. V and J calls plus clone size are reproduced from that table; the DNA served to infer D and trimming. The sample data list approximately 41,000 clones, and 78% of these were observed just once. The ten largest clonotypes hold 6.3% of the sample.

V loses 8 bases of germline sequence and J loses 6 bases, and the interval between the two ends is 13 bases. Per the germline V gene (reference sequence), MNHEY is the CDR1 and SMNVEV is the CDR2. Counted from cysteine to phenylalanine, this CDR3 has 13 amino acids. Just CDR3 DNA is preserved here, 39 bases in frame from base 1. Turning to this clone: The antigen this receptor binds is unknown. No qualities accompany the bases; no much larger clone lies one base away.

The sequence joins TRBV27 to TRBJ1-4; possibly the D gene is TRBD1, per 6 matching bases. This specimen consisted of PBMCs, obtained from a glioma patient whose treatment included an IDH1 peptide vaccine. The receptor was isolated from a woman in her forties with glioma. Some clones in this sample may be carry-over from other donors' samples. The sequence in DNA is TGTGCCAGCGGGGACACAGACCATGAAAAACTGTTTTTT. Its translation reads: CASGDTDHEKLFF.